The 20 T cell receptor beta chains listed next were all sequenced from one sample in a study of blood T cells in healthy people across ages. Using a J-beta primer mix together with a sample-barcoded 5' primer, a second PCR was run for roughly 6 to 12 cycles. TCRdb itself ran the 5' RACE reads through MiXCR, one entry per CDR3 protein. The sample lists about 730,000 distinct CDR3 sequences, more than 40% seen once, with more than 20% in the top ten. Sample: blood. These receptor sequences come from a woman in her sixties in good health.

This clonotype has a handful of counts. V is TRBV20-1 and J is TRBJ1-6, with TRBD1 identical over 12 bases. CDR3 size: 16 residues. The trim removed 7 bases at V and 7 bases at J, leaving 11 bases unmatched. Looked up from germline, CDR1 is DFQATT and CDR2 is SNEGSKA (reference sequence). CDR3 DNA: TGCAGTGTCCCCCCCGGGACAGGGGGCCGGAATTCACCCCTCCACTTT. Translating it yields CSVPPGTGGRNSPLHF.

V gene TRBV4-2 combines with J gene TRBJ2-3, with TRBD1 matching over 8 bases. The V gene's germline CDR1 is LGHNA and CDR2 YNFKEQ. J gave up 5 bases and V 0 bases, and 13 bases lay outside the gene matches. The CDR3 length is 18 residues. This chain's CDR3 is CASSQDQTGGLSRDTQYF. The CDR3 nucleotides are TGTGCCAGCAGCCAAGATCAAACAGGGGGTCTTTCAAGAGATACGCAGTATTTT.

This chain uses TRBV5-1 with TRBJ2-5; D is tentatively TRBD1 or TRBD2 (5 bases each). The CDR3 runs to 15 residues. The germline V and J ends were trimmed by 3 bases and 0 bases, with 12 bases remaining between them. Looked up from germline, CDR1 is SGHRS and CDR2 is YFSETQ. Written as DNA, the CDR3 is TGCGCCAGCAGCTCGGGGCAGGACTACCAAGAGACCCAGTACTTC. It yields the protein CASSSGQDYQETQYF.

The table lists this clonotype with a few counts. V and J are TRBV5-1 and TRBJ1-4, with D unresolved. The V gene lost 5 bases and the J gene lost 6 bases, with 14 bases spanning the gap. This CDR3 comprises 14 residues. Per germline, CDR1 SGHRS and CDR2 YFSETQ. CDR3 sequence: CASRTGPEDEKLFF. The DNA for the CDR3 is TGCGCCAGCAGAACGGGTCCTGAGGATGAAAAACTGTTTTTT.

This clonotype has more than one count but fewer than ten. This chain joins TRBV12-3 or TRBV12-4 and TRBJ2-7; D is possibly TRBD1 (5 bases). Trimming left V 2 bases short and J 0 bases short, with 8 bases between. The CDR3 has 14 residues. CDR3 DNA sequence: TGTGCCAGCAGTTTACAGGGAACCTCCTACGAGCAGTACTTC. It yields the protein CASSLQGTSYEQYF.

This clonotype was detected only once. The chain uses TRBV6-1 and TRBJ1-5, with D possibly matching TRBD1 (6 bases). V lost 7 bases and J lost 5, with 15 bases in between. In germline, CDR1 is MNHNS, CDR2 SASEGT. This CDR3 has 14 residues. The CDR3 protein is CASTQGGPDQPQHF. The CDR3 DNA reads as TGTGCCAGCACCCAAGGGGGACCTGATCAGCCCCAGCATTTT.

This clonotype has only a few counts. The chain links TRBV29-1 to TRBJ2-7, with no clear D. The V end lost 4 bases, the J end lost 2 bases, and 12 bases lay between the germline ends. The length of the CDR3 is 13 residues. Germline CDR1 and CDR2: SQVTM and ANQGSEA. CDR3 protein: CSVVGGHTYEQYF. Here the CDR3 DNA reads TGCAGCGTTGTCGGCGGCCATACCTACGAGCAGTACTTC.

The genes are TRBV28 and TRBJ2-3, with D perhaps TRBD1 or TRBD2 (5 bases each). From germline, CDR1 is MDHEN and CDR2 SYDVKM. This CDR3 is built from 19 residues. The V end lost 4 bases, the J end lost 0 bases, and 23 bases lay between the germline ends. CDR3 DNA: TGTGCCAGCAGTTCCTACCGAGAATTTAAGGGGACCAGCACAGATACGCAGTATTTT. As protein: CASSSYREFKGTSTDTQYF.

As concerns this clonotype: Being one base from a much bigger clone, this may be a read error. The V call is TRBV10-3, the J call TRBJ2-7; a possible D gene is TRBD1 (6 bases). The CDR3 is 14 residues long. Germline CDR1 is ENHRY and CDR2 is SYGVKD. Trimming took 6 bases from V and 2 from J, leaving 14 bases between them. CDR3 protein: CAIREGGPTYEQYF. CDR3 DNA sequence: TGTGCCATCAGGGAAGGGGGTCCTACCTACGAGCAGTACTTC.

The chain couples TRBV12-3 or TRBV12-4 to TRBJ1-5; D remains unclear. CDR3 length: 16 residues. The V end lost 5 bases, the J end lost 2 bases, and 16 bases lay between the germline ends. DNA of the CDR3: TGTGCCAGCAGTCCCGGGAATCTATTAGGCAATCAGCCCCAGCATTTT. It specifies CASSPGNLLGNQPQHF.

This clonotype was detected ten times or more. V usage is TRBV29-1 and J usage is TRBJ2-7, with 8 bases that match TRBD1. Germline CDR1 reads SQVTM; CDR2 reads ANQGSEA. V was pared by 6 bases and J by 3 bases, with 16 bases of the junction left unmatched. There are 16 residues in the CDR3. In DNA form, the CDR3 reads TGCAGCGTGAAATTTGGGACAGGCGGACAGAACTACGAGCAGTACTTC. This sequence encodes CSVKFGTGGQNYEQYF.

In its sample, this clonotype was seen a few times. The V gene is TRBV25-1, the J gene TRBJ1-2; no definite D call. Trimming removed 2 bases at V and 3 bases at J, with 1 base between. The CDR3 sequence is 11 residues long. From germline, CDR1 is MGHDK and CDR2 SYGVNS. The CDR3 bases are TGTGCCAGCAGTGAACACTATGGCTACACCTTC. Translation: CASSEHYGYTF.

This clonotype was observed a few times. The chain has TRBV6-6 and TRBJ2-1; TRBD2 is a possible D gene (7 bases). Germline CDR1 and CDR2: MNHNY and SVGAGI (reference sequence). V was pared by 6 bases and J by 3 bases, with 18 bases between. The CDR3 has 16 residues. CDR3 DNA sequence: TGTGCCAGCAGGCCGGGGGGCACCAGCTACTACAATGAGCAGTTCTTC. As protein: CASRPGGTSYYNEQFF.

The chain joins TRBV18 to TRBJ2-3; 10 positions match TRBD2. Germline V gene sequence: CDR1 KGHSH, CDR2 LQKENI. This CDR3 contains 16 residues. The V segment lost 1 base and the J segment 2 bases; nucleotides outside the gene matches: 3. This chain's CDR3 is CASSPLAGGFTDTQYF. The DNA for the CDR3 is TGTGCCAGCTCACCACTAGCGGGGGGCTTCACAGATACGCAGTATTTT.

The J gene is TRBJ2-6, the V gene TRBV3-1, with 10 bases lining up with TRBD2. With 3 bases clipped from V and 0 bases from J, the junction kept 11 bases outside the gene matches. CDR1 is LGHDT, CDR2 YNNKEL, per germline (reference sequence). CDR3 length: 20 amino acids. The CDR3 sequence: CASSQYSLAGAGSGANVLTF. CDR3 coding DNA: TGTGCCAGCAGCCAGTACAGCCTAGCGGGAGCCGGCTCTGGGGCCAACGTCCTGACTTTC. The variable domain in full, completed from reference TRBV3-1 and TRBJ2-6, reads DTAVSQTPKYLVTQMGNDKSIKCEQNLGHDTMYWYKQDSKKFLKIMFSYNNKELIINETVPNRFSPKSPDKAHLNLHINSLELGDSAVYFCASSQYSLAGAGSGANVLTFGAGSRLTVL.

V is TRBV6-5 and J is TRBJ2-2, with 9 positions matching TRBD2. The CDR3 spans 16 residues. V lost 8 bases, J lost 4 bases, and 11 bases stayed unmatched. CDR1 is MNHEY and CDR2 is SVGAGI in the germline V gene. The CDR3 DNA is TGTGCCAGCGGAAACGAGGGACTAGCCGGCACCGGGGAGCTGTTTTTT. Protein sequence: CASGNEGLAGTGELFF.

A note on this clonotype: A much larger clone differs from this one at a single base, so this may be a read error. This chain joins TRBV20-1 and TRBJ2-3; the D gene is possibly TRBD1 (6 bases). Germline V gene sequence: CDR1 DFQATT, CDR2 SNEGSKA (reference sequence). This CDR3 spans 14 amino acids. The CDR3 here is CGARDRGGPDTQYF. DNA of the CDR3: TGCGGTGCTAGAGATCGTGGGGGCCCAGATACGCAGTATTTT.

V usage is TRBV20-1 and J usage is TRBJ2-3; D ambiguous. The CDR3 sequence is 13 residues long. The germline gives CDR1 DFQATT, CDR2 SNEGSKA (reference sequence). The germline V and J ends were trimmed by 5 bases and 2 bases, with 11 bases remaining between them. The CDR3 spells CSAEWRSTDTQYF. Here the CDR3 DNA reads TGCAGTGCTGAATGGCGGTCCACAGATACGCAGTATTTT.

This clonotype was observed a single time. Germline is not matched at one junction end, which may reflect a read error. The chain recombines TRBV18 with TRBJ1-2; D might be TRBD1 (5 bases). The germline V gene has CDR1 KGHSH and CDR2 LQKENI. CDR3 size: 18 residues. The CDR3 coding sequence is TGTGCCAGCTCACCGGGTATTGGGGGACCCACCGTTAACCATGGCTACACCTTC. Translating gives CASSPGIGGPTVNHGYTF. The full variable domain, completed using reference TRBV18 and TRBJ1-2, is NAGVMQNPRHLVRRRGQEARLRCSPMKGHSHVYWYRQLPEEGLKFMVYLQKENIIDESGMPKERFSAEFPKEGPSILRIQQVVRGDSAAYFCASSPGIGGPTVNHGYTFGSGTRLTVV.

The CDR3: CASSLGAHTEAFF. Written as DNA, the CDR3 is TGTGCCAGCAGCTTGGGGGCGCACACTGAAGCTTTCTTT. This sequence joins TRBV7-8 and TRBJ1-1; TRBD1 is a possible D gene (6 bases). There are 13 residues in the CDR3. V shed 3 bases and J shed 3 bases, with 8 bases lying between them. The germline V gene encodes CDR1 SGHVS and CDR2 FQNEAQ.